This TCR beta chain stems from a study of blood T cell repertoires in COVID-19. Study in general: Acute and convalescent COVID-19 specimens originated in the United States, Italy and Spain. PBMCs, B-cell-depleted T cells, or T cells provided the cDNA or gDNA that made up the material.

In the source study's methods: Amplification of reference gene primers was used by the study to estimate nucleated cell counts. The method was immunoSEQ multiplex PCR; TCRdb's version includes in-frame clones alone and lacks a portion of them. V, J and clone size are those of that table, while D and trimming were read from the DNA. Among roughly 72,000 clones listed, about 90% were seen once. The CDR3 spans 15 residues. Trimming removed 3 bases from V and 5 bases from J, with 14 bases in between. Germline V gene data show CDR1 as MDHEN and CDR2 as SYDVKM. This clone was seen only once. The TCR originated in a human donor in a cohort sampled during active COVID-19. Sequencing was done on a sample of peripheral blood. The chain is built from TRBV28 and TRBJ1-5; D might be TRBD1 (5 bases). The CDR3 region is CASSFPAGPYQPQHF. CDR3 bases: TGTGCCAGCAGTTTTCCGGCAGGGCCATATCAGCCCCAGCATTTT.